What follows are 18 T cell receptor beta chains derived from one specimen sequenced in a study of shared clonotypes between healthy human individuals. Sequencing used immunoSEQ multiplex PCR; TCRdb keeps in-frame clones, though not all of them. The sample contains almost 750,000 clones, 55% to 75% of which appear only once. The sample was memory CD4+ T cells sorted from blood. Subset here: CD45RA-negative fraction. Every receptor here comes from a woman younger than 45 in good health.

This clone was counted only a few times. The CDR3 spells CASSPYRTGGTLTEAFF. In nucleotides, the CDR3 is TGCGCCAGCAGCCCGTATCGGACAGGAGGTACGTTGACTGAAGCTTTCTTT. V gene TRBV5-1 combines with J gene TRBJ1-1, with 7 bases lining up with TRBD1. Germline CDR1 and CDR2: SGHRS and YFSETQ. The V gene end was trimmed by 4 bases and the J gene end by 5 bases; junction bases not matched to a gene: 17. The CDR3 totals 17 residues. Based on the CDR3 plus reference TRBV5-1 and TRBJ1-1, the full variable domain is KAGVTQTPRYLIKTRGQQVTLSCSPISGHRSVSWYQQTPGQGLQFLFEYFSETQRNKGNFPGRFSGRQFSNSRSEMNVSTLELGDSALYLCASSPYRTGGTLTEAFFGQGTRLTVV.

The J gene is TRBJ2-1, the V gene TRBV2; TRBD2 matches at 14 bases. Germline-derived CDR1 and CDR2 are SNHLY and FYNNEI. The CDR3 is 15 residues long. The J segment lost 5 bases and the V segment lost 10 bases, leaving 7 bases of the junction unmatched. DNA for the CDR3: TGTGCCATCGGGACTAGCGGGAGTATCAACAATGAGCAGTTCTTC. Translation gives CAIGTSGSINNEQFF.

V gene TRBV5-1 combines with J gene TRBJ2-7, with 7 bases aligning to TRBD2. V was clipped by 3 bases and J by 3 bases; unmatched bases: 6. CDR3 length equals 14 residues. Germline V gene lookup returns CDR1 SGHRS and CDR2 YFSETQ. The CDR3, as DNA: TGCGCCAGCAGCTCAGCGGGGACCCTCTACGAGCAGTACTTC. This sequence encodes CASSSAGTLYEQYF.

The rearrangement uses TRBV28 and TRBJ2-7; weak D call: TRBD2 (5 bases). Deletions cut 11 bases from V and 5 bases from J, with 31 bases between. CDR1 is MDHEN, CDR2 SYDVKM, per germline. CDR3 length: 17 residues. CDR3 coding DNA: TGTGCCCCCTACCGGCTTCCCGGGATACTACTTCACCACGAGCAGTACTTC. Translating it yields CAPYRLPGILLHHEQYF.

The chain has TRBV2 and TRBJ2-7; D possibly corresponds to TRBD2 (5 bases). The CDR3 length is 12 residues. Germline values: CDR1 SNHLY, CDR2 FYNNEI. V dropped 6 bases and J dropped 3 bases, with 9 bases sitting between them. CDR3 amino acids: CASRLDYYEQYF. Written as DNA, the CDR3 is TGTGCCAGCAGACTTGACTACTACGAGCAGTACTTC.

The chain carries TRBV11-2 and TRBJ2-7, with 8 bases lining up with TRBD1. The CDR3 extends over 15 amino acids. J gave up 0 bases and V 5 bases, and 6 bases lay outside the gene matches. Germline lookup yields CDR1 SGHAT and CDR2 FQNNGV. CDR3 DNA sequence: TGTGCCAGCAGCGTCCGGGACAGGATCTCCTACGAGCAGTACTTC. It specifies CASSVRDRISYEQYF. Full variable domain (outside the CDR3, taken from reference TRBV11-2 and TRBJ2-7): EAGVAQSPRYKIIEKRQSVAFWCNPISGHATLYWYQQILGQGPKLLIQFQNNGVVDDSQLPKDRFSAERLKGVDSTLKIQPAKLEDSAVYLCASSVRDRISYEQYFGPGTRLTVT.

This clone appeared many times. This chain connects TRBV30 to TRBJ1-5; 7 nucleotides agree with TRBD1. Germline trimming cut 1 base from V and 3 bases from J; bases unmatched to any gene: 3. The CDR3 extends over 14 amino acids. Per the germline V gene, CDR1 is GTSNPN and CDR2 is SVGIG (reference sequence). The CDR3 loop reads CAWSGDSPNQPQHF. CDR3 nucleotides: TGTGCCTGGAGTGGGGACAGCCCCAATCAGCCCCAGCATTTT.

The chain uses TRBV5-1 and TRBJ2-1; D ambiguous. V lost 4 bases, J lost 2 bases, and 10 bases lay in between. This CDR3 spans 14 amino acids. Germline V gives CDR1 SGHRS, CDR2 YFSETQ. The CDR3 DNA reads as TGCGCCAGCAGCCCACCAGAACCCTACAATGAGCAGTTCTTC. Protein product: CASSPPEPYNEQFF.

This clone was counted only a few times. This chain uses TRBV10-1 with TRBJ2-7; D possibly corresponds to TRBD1 (6 bases). The CDR3 contains 14 residues. The germline gives CDR1 WNHNN, CDR2 SYGVQD (reference sequence). Trimming removed 4 bases at V and 3 bases at J, with 13 bases between. DNA of the CDR3: TGCGCCAGCAGTGGGTCAGGGGTCCTCTACGAGCAGTACTTC. This sequence encodes CASSGSGVLYEQYF.

As concerns this clone: The same CDR3 is also encoded by other DNA sequences in this sample. The chain joins TRBV5-1 to TRBJ2-1, with 7 bases fitting TRBD2. Trimming took 0 bases from V and 2 from J; bases not matched to a gene: 2. CDR1 SGHRS and CDR2 YFSETQ come from the germline V gene. The CDR3 loop spans 15 amino acids. CDR3 nucleotide sequence: TGCGCCAGCAGCTTGGCCACTAGCGCCTACAATGAGCAGTTCTTC. It encodes CASSLATSAYNEQFF.

The chain recombines TRBV11-3 with TRBJ2-5; D remains unclear. This CDR3 comprises 12 residues. V lost 2 bases and J lost 4, with 5 bases in between. The germline V gene has CDR1 SGHNT and CDR2 YENEEA. CDR3 DNA sequence: TGTGCCAGCAGCTTATTTACAGAGACCCAGTACTTC. Translated, it gives CASSLFTETQYF.

The V gene is TRBV6-6, the J gene TRBJ1-5, with 7 bases that match TRBD1. From germline, CDR1 is MNHNY and CDR2 SVGAGI (reference sequence). The CDR3 is 15 residues long. V was pared by 6 bases and J by 4 bases, with 9 bases of the junction left unmatched. In nucleotides, the CDR3 is TGTGCCAGCAGACCCACGACAGGGATTAATCAGCCCCAGCATTTT. The encoded protein is CASRPTTGINQPQHF.

This clone was found a few times. The chain combines TRBV6-5 with TRBJ2-5; the D is unclear. V was shortened by 5 bases and J by 3 bases, with 10 bases between the two germline ends. The CDR3 runs to 13 residues. The germline V gene has CDR1 MNHEY and CDR2 SVGAGI. CDR3 amino acids: CASSPDQKETQYF. The DNA for the CDR3 is TGTGCCAGCAGTCCTGACCAGAAAGAGACCCAGTACTTC.

Of note for this clone: This same CDR3 is encoded by further DNA sequences in the sample. The J gene is TRBJ2-2, the V gene TRBV9; D gene unclear. The CDR3 is 13 amino acids. In germline, CDR1 is SGDLS, CDR2 YYNGEE. Trimming took 2 bases from V and 1 from J, leaving 3 bases between them. The CDR3 here is CASSVRNTGELFF. In DNA, the CDR3 is TGTGCCAGCAGCGTCAGGAACACCGGGGAGCTGTTTTTT. The full variable domain, completed using reference TRBV9 and TRBJ2-2, is DSGVTQTPKHLITATGQRVTLRCSPRSGDLSVYWYQQSLDQGLQFLIQYYNGEERAKGNILERFSAQQFPDLHSELNLSSLELGDSALYFCASSVRNTGELFFGEGSRLTVL.

V is TRBV29-1 and J is TRBJ2-3, with TRBD2 matching over 7 bases. Trimming removed 3 bases from V and 0 bases from J; junction bases left unmatched: 9. The CDR3 has 16 amino acids. Germline loops: CDR1 SQVTM, CDR2 ANQGSEA. The CDR3 DNA reads as TGCAGCGTTGAGCCCCGACTAGCTGTAAGCACAGATACGCAGTATTTT. Protein sequence: CSVEPRLAVSTDTQYF.

The J gene is TRBJ1-1, the V gene TRBV18; no reliable D call. V was cut by 4 bases and J by 5 bases, with 17 bases left in between. The germline V gene has CDR1 KGHSH and CDR2 LQKENI. This CDR3 comprises 15 residues. Here the CDR3 reads CASSRNTGVGTEAFF. The CDR3 DNA is TGTGCCAGCTCACGTAACACGGGTGTGGGGACTGAAGCTTTCTTT. The full variable domain, with the rest looked up from reference TRBV18 and TRBJ1-1, is NAGVMQNPRHLVRRRGQEARLRCSPMKGHSHVYWYRQLPEEGLKFMVYLQKENIIDESGMPKERFSAEFPKEGPSILRIQQVVRGDSAAYFCASSRNTGVGTEAFFGQGTRLTVV.

The CDR3 DNA is TGTGCCATCAGTAGGGACGGCAACACCGGGGAGCTGTTTTTT. Encoded protein: CAISRDGNTGELFF. The chain combines TRBV10-3 with TRBJ2-2; D possibly uses TRBD1 or TRBD2 (5 bases each). Trimming pared 5 bases from V and 2 bases from J, leaving 9 bases between. Germline loops: CDR1 ENHRY, CDR2 SYGVKD. This CDR3 region has 14 residues.

The rearrangement uses TRBV5-1 and TRBJ2-2; 7 bases are shared with TRBD1. Germline V gene data show CDR1 as SGHRS and CDR2 as YFSETQ. The V segment lost 5 bases and the J segment 0 bases; nucleotides outside the gene matches: 7. This CDR3 spans 16 amino acids. CDR3 residues: CASRGTASANTGELFF. As DNA, the CDR3 is TGCGCCAGCAGAGGGACAGCTTCCGCGAACACCGGGGAGCTGTTTTTT.